This T cell receptor beta chain derives from a study of blood T cells in healthy people across ages. Study outcomes and limitations: Samples with more naive T cells showed higher observed beta diversity.

For the second PCR, which ran for 7 to 11 cycles, a sample-barcoded 5' primer and a J-beta primer mix were used. TCRdb ran MiXCR on the 5' RACE reads and lists one entry per CDR3 protein. The sample yields about 1.7 million distinct CDR3 sequences, approximately 28% seen once. Notes on this clonotype: Its matching antigen is unknown.

V lost 3 bases to trimming and J lost 0 bases, with 12 bases between them. Germline V gene sequence: CDR1 SGHRS, CDR2 YFSETQ. This CDR3 is 16 amino acids long. Drawn from each donor were 8.5 to 10 milliliters of peripheral blood. Per-sample PBMC isolation yielded at least 6.5 million cells. The gene calls are TRBV5-1 and TRBJ2-2; D not resolved. Source material: blood. This receptor was obtained from a woman aged 25-40 years in good health. CDR3 sequence: CASSSSLGTNTGELFF. In DNA form, the CDR3 reads TGCGCCAGCAGCTCGTCGTTGGGCACGAACACCGGGGAGCTGTTTTTT.